These 4 T cell receptor beta chains came from one sample sequenced in a study of T cell clones after liver transplantation (dated by TCRdb to the late 2010s). What this sample's time point label stands for: pre-transplant. Library preparation employed the immunoSEQ multiplex PCR assay. TCRdb retrieved this table from immuneACCESS and kept in-frame rearrangements only. Not all clones are present; in checked studies, unresolved V genes account for under half, and no reason is known for the remainder. For this sample the table gives roughly 50,000 clones, of which 65% to 85% were detected only once. Of the sample, about 8.9% falls within the top ten clones. Material: CD4+ T cells from blood, obtained before liver transplant. The source of these receptors is a human donor who received a liver transplant.

Concerning this clone itself: A read error may account for a junction end that differs from germline. The chain uses TRBV2 and TRBJ1-6; D perhaps matches TRBD1 (6 bases). This CDR3 has 15 residues. From germline, CDR1 is SNHLY and CDR2 FYNNEI. The CDR3 DNA reads as TGTGCAAGCATACCTCAGGGGATAGGTAATTCACCCCTCCACTTT. The encoded protein is CASIPQGIGNSPLHF.

This chain connects TRBV7-2 to TRBJ2-7, with a possible D match to TRBD2 (6 bases). The CDR3 is 16 residues long. The ends were cut back, 4 bases at V and 6 bases at J, with 22 bases in the middle. Germline V gene lookup returns CDR1 SGHTA and CDR2 FQGNSA. CDR3 amino acids: CASSSYAARLGGEQYF. The CDR3, as DNA: TGTGCCAGCAGCTCGTATGCCGCCAGACTAGGTGGCGAGCAGTACTTC.

The rearrangement uses TRBV27 and TRBJ1-5, with 10 bases matching TRBD1. The CDR3 has 16 amino acids. In germline, CDR1 is MNHEY, CDR2 SMNVEV (reference sequence). The V gene end was trimmed by 4 bases and the J gene end by 1 base; junction bases not matched to a gene: 4. CDR3 region: CASSSRDRGSNQPQHF. The CDR3 DNA reads TGTGCCAGCAGTTCTCGGGACAGGGGAAGCAATCAGCCCCAGCATTTT.

This chain's CDR3 is CASSSLTRNQPQHF. The CDR3 bases are TGTGCCAGCAGTTCCCTAACGCGGAATCAGCCCCAGCATTTT. This chain joins TRBV2 and TRBJ1-5; D uncertain. The germline V gene encodes CDR1 SNHLY and CDR2 FYNNEI. With 5 bases removed from V and 4 bases from J, the gap between germline ends came to 12 bases. This CDR3 comprises 14 residues.